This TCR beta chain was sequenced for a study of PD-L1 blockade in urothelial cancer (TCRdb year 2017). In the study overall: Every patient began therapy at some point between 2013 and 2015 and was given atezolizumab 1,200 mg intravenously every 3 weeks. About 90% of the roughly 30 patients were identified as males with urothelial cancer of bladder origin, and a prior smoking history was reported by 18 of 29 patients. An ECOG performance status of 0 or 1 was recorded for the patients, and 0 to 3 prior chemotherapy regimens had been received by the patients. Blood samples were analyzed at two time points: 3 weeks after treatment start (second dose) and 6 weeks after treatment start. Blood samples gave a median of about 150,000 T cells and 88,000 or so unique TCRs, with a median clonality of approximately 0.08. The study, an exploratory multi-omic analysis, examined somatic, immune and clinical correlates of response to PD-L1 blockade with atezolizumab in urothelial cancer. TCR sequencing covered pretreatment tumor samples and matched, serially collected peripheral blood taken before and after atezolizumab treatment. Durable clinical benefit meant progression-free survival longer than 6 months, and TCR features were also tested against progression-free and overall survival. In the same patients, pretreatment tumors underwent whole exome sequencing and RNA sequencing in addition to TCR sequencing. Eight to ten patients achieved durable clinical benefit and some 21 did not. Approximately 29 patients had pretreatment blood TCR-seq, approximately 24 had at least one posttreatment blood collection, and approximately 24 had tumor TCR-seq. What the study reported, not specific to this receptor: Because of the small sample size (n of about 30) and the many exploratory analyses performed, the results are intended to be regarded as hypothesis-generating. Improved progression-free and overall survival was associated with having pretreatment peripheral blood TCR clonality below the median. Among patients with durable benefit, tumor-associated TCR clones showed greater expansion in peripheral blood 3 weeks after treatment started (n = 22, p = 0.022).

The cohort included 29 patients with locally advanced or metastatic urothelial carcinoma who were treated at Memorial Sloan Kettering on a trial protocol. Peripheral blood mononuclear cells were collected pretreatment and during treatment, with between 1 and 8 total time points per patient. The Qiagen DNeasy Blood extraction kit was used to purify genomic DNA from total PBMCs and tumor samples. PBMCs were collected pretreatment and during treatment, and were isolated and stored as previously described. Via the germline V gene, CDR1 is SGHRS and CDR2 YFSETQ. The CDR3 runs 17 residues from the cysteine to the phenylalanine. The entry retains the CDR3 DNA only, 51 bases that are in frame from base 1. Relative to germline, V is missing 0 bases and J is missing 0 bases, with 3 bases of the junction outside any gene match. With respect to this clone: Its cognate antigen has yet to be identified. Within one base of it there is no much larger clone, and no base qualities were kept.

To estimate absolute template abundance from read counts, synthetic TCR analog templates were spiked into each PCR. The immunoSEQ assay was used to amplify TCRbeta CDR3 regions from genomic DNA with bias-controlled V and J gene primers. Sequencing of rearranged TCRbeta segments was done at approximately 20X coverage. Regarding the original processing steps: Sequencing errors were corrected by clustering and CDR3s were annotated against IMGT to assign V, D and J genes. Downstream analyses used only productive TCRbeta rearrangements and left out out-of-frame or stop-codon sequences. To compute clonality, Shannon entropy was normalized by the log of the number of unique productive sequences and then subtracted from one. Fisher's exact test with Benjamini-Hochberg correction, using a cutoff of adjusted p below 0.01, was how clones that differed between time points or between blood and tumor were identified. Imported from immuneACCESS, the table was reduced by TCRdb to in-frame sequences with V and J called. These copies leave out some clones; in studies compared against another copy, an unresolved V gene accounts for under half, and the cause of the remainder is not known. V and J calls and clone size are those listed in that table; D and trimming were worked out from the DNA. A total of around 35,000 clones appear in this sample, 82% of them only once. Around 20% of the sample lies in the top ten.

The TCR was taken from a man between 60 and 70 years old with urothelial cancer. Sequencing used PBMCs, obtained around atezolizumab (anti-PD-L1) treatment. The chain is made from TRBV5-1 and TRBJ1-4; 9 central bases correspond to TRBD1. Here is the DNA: TGCGCCAGCAGCTTGGGGACAGGGGTCGCAACTAATGAAAAACTGTTTTTT. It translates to CASSLGTGVATNEKLFF.